A selection of T cell receptor beta chains follows, all from one sample in a study of Ad26.COV2.S vaccination and SARS-CoV-2 variants. Libraries were prepared by immunoSEQ multiplex PCR; TCRdb keeps only in-frame clonotypes and omits some of them. The table shows around 300,000 clones, with around 89% occurring only once. This specimen was peripheral blood, taken in a trial of Ad26.COV2.S vaccine versus placebo. The source is a person aged 18-60 years who received the Ad26.COV2.S COVID-19 vaccine or a placebo. CDR3s include the opening cysteine and the closing phenylalanine or tryptophan. A D gene is named only where the DNA matches it firmly. Only some rows state a clone size, as once, few, many or a class for expanded clones.

length: 17
D: TRBD2
size: once
V: TRBV7-8
J: TRBJ2-1
DNA: TGTGCCAGCAGCCTAGGGCCTAGCGGGGGGGTATACAATGAGCAGTTCTTC
CDR3: CASSLGPSGGVYNEQFF

length: 13
D: TRBD1
size: -
V: TRBV11-2
J: TRBJ2-5
DNA: TGTGCCAGCAGCAGGGGACAGCAAGAGACCCAGTACTTC
CDR3: CASSRGQQETQYF

length: 12
D: -
size: -
V: TRBV12-3/TRBV12-4
J: TRBJ1-1
DNA: TGTGCCAGCAGTTTAAAGGGTCTAGAAGCTTTCTTT
CDR3: CASSLKGLEAFF

length: 12
D: -
size: -
V: TRBV12-3/TRBV12-4
J: TRBJ2-2
DNA: TGTGCCAGCAGTCCCGGTACCGGGGAGCTGTTTTTT
CDR3: CASSPGTGELFF

length: 14
D: TRBD1
size: -
V: TRBV4-2
J: TRBJ1-6
DNA: TGTGCCAGCAGCCCGGGACAGTATAATTCACCCCTCCACTTT
CDR3: CASSPGQYNSPLHF

length: 15
D: -
size: -
V: TRBV3-1/TRBV3-2
J: TRBJ1-1
DNA: TGTGCCAGCAGCCAAGACGGTGCCAGGGATACTGAAGCTTTCTTT
CDR3: CASSQDGARDTEAFF

length: 12
D: -
size: -
V: TRBV7-2
J: TRBJ1-5
DNA: TGTGCCAGCAGTCCTCACAATCAGCCCCAGCATTTT
CDR3: CASSPHNQPQHF

length: 12
D: -
size: -
V: TRBV9
J: TRBJ1-1
DNA: TGTGCCAGCAGCGTTGTTCACACAGAAGCTTTCTTT
CDR3: CASSVVHTEAFF

length: 14
D: TRBD1
size: once
V: TRBV3-1/TRBV3-2
J: TRBJ2-1
DNA: TGTGCCAGCAGCCAAGCGACAGGGGGCGATGAGCAGTTCTTC
CDR3: CASSQATGGDEQFF

length: 15
D: -
size: once
V: TRBV28
J: TRBJ1-3
DNA: TGTGCCAGCAGTTTGGTAGGCAACTCTGGAAACACCATATATTTT
CDR3: CASSLVGNSGNTIYF

length: 12
D: -
size: -
V: TRBV7-2
J: TRBJ2-7
DNA: TGTGCCAGCAGCTTGAGAGGGGTCGAGCAGTACTTC
CDR3: CASSLRGVEQYF

length: 17
D: TRBD1
size: -
V: TRBV3-1/TRBV3-2
J: TRBJ2-7
DNA: TGTGCCAGCAGCCCAGACTTTGGACAGGGACACTCCTACGAGCAGTACTTC
CDR3: CASSPDFGQGHSYEQYF

length: 15
D: -
size: -
V: TRBV5-5
J: TRBJ1-4
DNA: TGTGCCAGCAGCCACCCGGGAGCGTGGGGTGAAAAACTGTTTTTT
CDR3: CASSHPGAWGEKLFF

length: 15
D: -
size: -
V: TRBV20-1
J: TRBJ1-6
DNA: TGCAGTGCTAGTCGTCAGGGAGCTGGGAATTCACCCCTCCACTTT
CDR3: CSASRQGAGNSPLHF

length: 13
D: -
size: -
V: TRBV5-1
J: TRBJ1-3
DNA: TGCGCCAGCAGCTTGGGTGCCACAAACACCATATATTTT
CDR3: CASSLGATNTIYF

length: 12
D: TRBD2
size: once
V: TRBV5-1
J: TRBJ2-7
DNA: TGCGCCAGCCGGGAGGCGGCCTACGAGCAGTACTTC
CDR3: CASREAAYEQYF

length: 12
D: -
size: -
V: TRBV7-9
J: TRBJ1-2
DNA: TGTGCCAGCAGCTTTGAGAGCTATGGCTACACCTTC
CDR3: CASSFESYGYTF

length: 15
D: -
size: -
V: TRBV5-6
J: TRBJ1-2
DNA: TGTGCCAGCAGCCGACTTGATACAGGGAGGAATGGCTACACCTTC
CDR3: CASSRLDTGRNGYTF